A selection of T cell receptor beta chains follows, all from one sample in a study of blood T cells in healthy people across ages. TCRdb called the 5' RACE reads again in MiXCR, with one record for every CDR3 protein. The sample carries around 710,000 distinct CDR3 sequences, more than 40% recorded once. Sequencing was carried out using blood. The receptors here all came from a woman aged 55-69 years in good health. The CDR3 runs from the conserved cysteine through the conserved F or W. The order of the fields is V gene, CDR3 protein.

TRBV15 CATSRDLIPEQFF
TRBV6-2/TRBV6-3 CASNPTTKTYEQYF
TRBV7-9 CASSLGGVGATQYF
TRBV4-3 CASSQEFGQNYGYTF
TRBV29-1 CSVRDRASYEQYF
TRBV7-2 CASSLEKDGSYEQYF
TRBV14 CASSPGPLNTEAFF
TRBV5-1 CASTKSSGENVGTQYF
TRBV6-1 CASSGPSNPYEQYF
TRBV18 CASSPPGLAGGPRETQYF
TRBV29-1 CSVGPLGAGAYNEQFF
TRBV19 CASSTDSAETQYF
TRBV3-1 CASSQDSVQGRRGYTF
TRBV11-2 CASSLTPRSTLLAGGQGRQFF
TRBV29-1 CSAGGVVVNEQFF
TRBV20-1 CSARLAGAFEEQYF
TRBV29-1 CSATSQTGRSTDTQYF
TRBV6-6 CASSPPWGRPANYGYTF
TRBV19 CASSIRRSGANVLTF
TRBV12-3/TRBV12-4 CAGSLGQRAEQYF
TRBV7-9 CASSLGPGNPNTGELFF
TRBV27 CASSFWGWDEQFF
TRBV5-1 CASSPGRGNGYTF
TRBV5-1 CASRSRVVGEQYF
TRBV7-9 CASSLILGQKNEQYF
TRBV9 CASSVASQGGNIQYF
TRBV4-1 CASSQDEGGTQYF
TRBV12-3/TRBV12-4 CASIRGSADTQYF
TRBV4-2 CASSRRDRGGLEQYF
TRBV7-2 CASSLDGTADTQYF
TRBV18 CASSPLVPEPFTRETQFF
TRBV6-1 CASSGINIQYF